The entry below describes one TCR beta chain. Its antigen remains unknown. This entry belongs to a study of CD8+ T cells in alopecia areata. Treatment here: oral pan-JAK inhibitor, 5-10 mg twice daily. Study-wide results and caveats: Affected scalp, especially in alopecia totalis/universalis, had a higher clonality than normal scalp did.

Germline loops: CDR1 GTSNPN, CDR2 SVGIG (reference sequence). V shed 1 base, J shed 6 bases, and the junction held 9 bases outside the gene matches. The CDR3 spans 15 residues. Extracted RNA was reverse transcribed into cDNA, the sequencing template. Produced via immunoSEQ multiplex PCR; TCRdb's table is partial and in-frame only. The sample records 180,000 or so clones, roughly 53% being singletons. The chain employs TRBV30 and TRBJ1-1; 9 bases match TRBD1. This clonotype was obtained from a human donor with alopecia areata. Sequenced material: CD8+ T cells sorted from blood, taken at week 24, from a patient treated with tofacitinib. CDR3: CAWSAGQGLGSEAFF. CDR3 DNA: TGTGCCTGGAGTGCGGGACAGGGTTTGGGTTCTGAAGCTTTCTTT. The full variable domain, rest sourced from reference TRBV30 and TRBJ1-1, is SQTIHQWPATLVQPVGSPLSLECTVEGTSNPNLYWYRQAAGRGLQLLFYSVGIGQISSEVPQNLSASRPQDRQFILSSKKLLLSDSGFYLCAWSAGQGLGSEAFFGQGTRLTVV.